This paragraph reports one T cell receptor (beta chain). Its antigen remains unknown. CDR1 MNHNS and CDR2 SASEGT come from the germline V gene. The CDR3 has 15 amino acids. With 5 bases clipped from V and 5 bases from J, the junction kept 6 bases outside the gene matches. PCR involved 60 Vbeta and 13 Jbeta primers. Repertoires were generated with immunoSEQ multiplex PCR, while TCRdb's copy carries only in-frame clones and drops some. The table records about 130,000 clones, approximately 80% of them present only once. This record belongs to a study of cytomegalovirus exposure and HLA in healthy donors. The study's findings and limits: Listed as cytomegalovirus-associated were more than 150 TCR beta chains.

Sequenced input: PBMCs. The chain is built from TRBV6-1 and TRBJ1-6, with 7 nucleotides matching TRBD1. The sequence was collected from a human donor in good health. CDR3 coding DNA: TGTGCCAGCAGTCTCGGGACAGCGGATAATTCACCCCTCCACTTT. The encoded protein is CASSLGTADNSPLHF.